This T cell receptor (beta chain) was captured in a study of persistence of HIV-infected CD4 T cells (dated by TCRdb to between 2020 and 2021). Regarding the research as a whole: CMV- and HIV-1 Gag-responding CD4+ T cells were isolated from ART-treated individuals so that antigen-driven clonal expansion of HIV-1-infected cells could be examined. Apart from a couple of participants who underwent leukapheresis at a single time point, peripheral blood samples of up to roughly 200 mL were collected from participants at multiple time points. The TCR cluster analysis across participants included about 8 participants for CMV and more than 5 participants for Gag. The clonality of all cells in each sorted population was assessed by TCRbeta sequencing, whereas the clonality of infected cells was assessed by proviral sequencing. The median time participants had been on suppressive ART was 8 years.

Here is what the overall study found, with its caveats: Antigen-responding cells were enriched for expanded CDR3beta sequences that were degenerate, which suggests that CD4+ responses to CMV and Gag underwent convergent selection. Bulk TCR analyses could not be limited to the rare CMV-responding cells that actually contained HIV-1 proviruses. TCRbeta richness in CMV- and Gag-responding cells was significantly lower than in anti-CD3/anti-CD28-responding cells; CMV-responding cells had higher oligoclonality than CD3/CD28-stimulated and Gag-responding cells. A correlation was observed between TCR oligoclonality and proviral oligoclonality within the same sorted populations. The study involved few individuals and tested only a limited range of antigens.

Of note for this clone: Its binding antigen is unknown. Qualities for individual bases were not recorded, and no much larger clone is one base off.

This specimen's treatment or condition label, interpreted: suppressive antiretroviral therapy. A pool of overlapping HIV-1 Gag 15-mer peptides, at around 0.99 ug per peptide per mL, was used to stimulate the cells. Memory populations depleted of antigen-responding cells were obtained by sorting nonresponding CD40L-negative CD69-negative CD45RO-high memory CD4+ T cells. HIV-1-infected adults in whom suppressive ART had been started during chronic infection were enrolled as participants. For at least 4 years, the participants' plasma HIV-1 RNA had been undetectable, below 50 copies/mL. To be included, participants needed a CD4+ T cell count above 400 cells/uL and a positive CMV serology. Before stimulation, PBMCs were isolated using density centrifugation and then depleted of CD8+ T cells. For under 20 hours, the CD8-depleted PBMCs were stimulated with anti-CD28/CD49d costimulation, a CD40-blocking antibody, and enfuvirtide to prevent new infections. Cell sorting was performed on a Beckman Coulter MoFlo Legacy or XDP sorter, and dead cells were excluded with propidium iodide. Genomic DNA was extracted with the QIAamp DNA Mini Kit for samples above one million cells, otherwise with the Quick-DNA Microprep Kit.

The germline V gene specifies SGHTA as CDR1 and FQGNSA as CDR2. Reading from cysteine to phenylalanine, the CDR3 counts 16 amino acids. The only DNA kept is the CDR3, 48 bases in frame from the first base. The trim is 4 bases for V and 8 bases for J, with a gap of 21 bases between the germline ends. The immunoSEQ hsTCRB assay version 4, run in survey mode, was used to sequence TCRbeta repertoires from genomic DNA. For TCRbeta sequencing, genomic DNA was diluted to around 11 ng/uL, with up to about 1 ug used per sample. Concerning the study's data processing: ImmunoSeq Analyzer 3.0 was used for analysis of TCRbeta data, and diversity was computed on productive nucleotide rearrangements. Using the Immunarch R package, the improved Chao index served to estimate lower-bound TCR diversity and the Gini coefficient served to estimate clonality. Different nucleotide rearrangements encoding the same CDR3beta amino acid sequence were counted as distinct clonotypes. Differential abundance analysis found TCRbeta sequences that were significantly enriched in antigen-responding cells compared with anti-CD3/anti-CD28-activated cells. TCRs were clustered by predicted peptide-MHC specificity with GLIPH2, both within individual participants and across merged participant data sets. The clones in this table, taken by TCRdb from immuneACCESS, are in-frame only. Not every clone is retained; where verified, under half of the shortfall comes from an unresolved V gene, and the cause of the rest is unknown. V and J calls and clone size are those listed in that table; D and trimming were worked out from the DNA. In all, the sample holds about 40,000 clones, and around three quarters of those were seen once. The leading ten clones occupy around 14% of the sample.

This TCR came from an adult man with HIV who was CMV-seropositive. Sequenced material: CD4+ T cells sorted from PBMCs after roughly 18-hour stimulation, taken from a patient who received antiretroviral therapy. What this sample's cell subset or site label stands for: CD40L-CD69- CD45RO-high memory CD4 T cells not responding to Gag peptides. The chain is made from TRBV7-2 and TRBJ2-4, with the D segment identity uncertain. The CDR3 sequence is CASSSSRSPPKDIQYF. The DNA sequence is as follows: TGTGCCAGCAGCTCCTCTAGGTCTCCCCCGAAAGACATTCAGTACTTC.